The sequence of this T cell receptor beta chain was determined in a study of T cell responses to AZD1222 COVID-19 vaccine. Concerning this clone itself: What it binds is not known.

The assay was immunoSEQ multiplex PCR, and TCRdb's table has in-frame clones only and misses some. The sample comprises roughly 110,000 clones, roughly 91% of which are singletons, and around 8% rests with the top ten. V was cut by 0 bases and J by 5 bases, with 4 bases left in between. The CDR3 consists of 12 residues. Germline CDR1 reads SGHRS; CDR2 reads YFSETQ. Study findings and constraints: The study found Spike-specific TCR breadth and depth rose after two AZD1222 doses.

Sequencing used peripheral blood, obtained 28 days after the second AZD1222 dose. The TCR comes from an adult who received the AZD1222 COVID-19 vaccine. J is TRBJ2-3 and V is TRBV5-1; the D is unclear. The CDR3 bases are TGCGCCAGCAGCTTGGAAGTAGATACGCAGTATTTT. Protein product: CASSLEVDTQYF.